This T cell receptor beta chain originates from a study of blood T cells in healthy people across ages. Donors each provided about 9.5 milliliters of peripheral blood. This clonotype was picked up a small number of times. Sample-barcoded 5' priming and a J-beta primer mix drove a second PCR of about 6 to 12 cycles. From the 5' RACE reads, TCRdb called clonotypes with MiXCR, one entry per CDR3 protein. Counted here are about 640,000 distinct CDR3 sequences, about 43% occurring once; the ten biggest clones make up roughly 30%. The CDR3 totals 17 residues. V and J are TRBV21-1 and TRBJ2-4. TRBV21-1 is a listed pseudogene. The sequencing sample was made of blood. This TCR came from a man aged 80 or over in good health. The CDR3 protein is CASSKARGGLAKNIQYF. CDR3 coding DNA: TGTGCCAGCAGCAAAGCGCGTGGGGGGCTGGCCAAAAACATTCAGTACTTC.